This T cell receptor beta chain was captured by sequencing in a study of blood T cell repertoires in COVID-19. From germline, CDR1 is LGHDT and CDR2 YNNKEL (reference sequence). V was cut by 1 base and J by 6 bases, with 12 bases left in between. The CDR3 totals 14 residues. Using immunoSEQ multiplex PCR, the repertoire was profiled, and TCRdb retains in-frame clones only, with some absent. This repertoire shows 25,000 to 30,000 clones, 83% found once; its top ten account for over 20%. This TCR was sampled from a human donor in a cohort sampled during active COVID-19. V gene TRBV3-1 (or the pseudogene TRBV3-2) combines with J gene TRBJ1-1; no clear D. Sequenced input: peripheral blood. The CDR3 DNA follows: TGTGCCAGCAGCCAAGGGCCCGTCGGGGCTGAAGCTTTCTTT. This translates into CASSQGPVGAEAFF.